The 10 T cell receptor beta chains listed next were all sequenced from one sample in a study of T cell responses to AZD1222 COVID-19 vaccine. Sequencing was performed with immunoSEQ multiplex PCR; in TCRdb, only in-frame clones are kept and a portion is missing. The sample consists of around 130,000 clones, about 93% of them appearing once. The sample was peripheral blood, taken on day 0 of AZD1222 vaccination. Receptors were obtained from an adult in good health.

The chain links TRBV20-1 to TRBJ1-3; 7 bases line up with TRBD1. Germline V gives CDR1 DFQATT, CDR2 SNEGSKA (reference sequence). The CDR3 consists of 13 residues. Losses at the gene ends were 3 bases for V and 8 bases for J; bases not matched to a gene: 7. In nucleotides, the CDR3 is TGCAGTGCTAGTAGGGACAGTCGAGACACCATATATTTT. Amino acid sequence: CSASRDSRDTIYF.

The CDR3 bases are TGCAGTGCTTGGGACAGGGACGGCTACACCTTC. This codes for CSAWDRDGYTF. This sequence joins TRBV20-1 and TRBJ1-2, with 9 bases matching TRBD1. V trimming: 5 bases; J trimming: 8 bases; junction bases outside the gene matches: 3. The length of the CDR3 is 11 residues. CDR1 and CDR2 (germline): DFQATT, SNEGSKA (reference sequence).

Only one count was recorded for this clone. This chain connects TRBV5-4 to TRBJ1-3, with unresolved D. Germline assignment: CDR1 SGHNT and CDR2 YYREEE (reference sequence). The CDR3 covers 15 residues. Trimming left V 0 bases short and J 0 bases short, with 7 bases between. The CDR3 region is CASSLGPSSGNTIYF. The CDR3 region has the DNA TGTGCCAGCAGCTTGGGGCCGAGCTCTGGAAACACCATATATTTT. Combining the CDR3 with reference TRBV5-4 and TRBJ1-3 gives the whole variable domain ETGVTQSPTHLIKTRGQQVTLRCSSQSGHNTVSWYQQALGQGPQFIFQYYREEENGRGNFPPRFSGLQFPNYSSELNVNALELDDSALYLCASSLGPSSGNTIYFGEGSWLTVV.

The V and J genes are TRBV10-1 and TRBJ1-2, with D hard to call. Germline CDR1 is WNHNN and CDR2 is SYGVQD (reference sequence). Trimming shortened V by 0 bases and J by 2 bases, and 13 bases separated the two germline ends. This CDR3 comprises 16 residues. CDR3 region: CASSESGRIGNYGYTF. The DNA of the CDR3 is TGCGCCAGCAGTGAGTCGGGTCGGATCGGGAACTATGGCTACACCTTC.

The chain combines TRBV27 with TRBJ2-2; 9 nucleotides align to TRBD2. CDR1 and CDR2 (germline): MNHEY, SMNVEV (reference sequence). V trimming: 3 bases; J trimming: 6 bases; junction bases outside the gene matches: 11. The CDR3 runs to 17 residues. The CDR3 region has the DNA TGTGCCAGCAGTTTTCTCGGTGCGGGGGGGCAGGCCGGGGAGCTGTTTTTT. As protein: CASSFLGAGGQAGELFF.

This clone showed up just once. The chain employs TRBV11-3 and TRBJ1-2, with 9 nucleotides matching TRBD1. Trimming at V came to 5 bases and at J to 6 bases, leaving 13 bases not matched to a gene. CDR3 length: 16 residues. The germline gives CDR1 SGHNT, CDR2 YENEEA. CDR3 in amino acids: CASSNRNRDREDGYTF. Written as DNA, the CDR3 is TGTGCCAGCAGCAATAGAAACCGGGACAGGGAAGATGGCTACACCTTC.

The chain has TRBV10-3 and TRBJ1-2; no definite D call. The CDR3 has 15 amino acids. The germline CDR1 and CDR2 sequences are ENHRY and SYGVKD. V was shortened by 0 bases and J by 0 bases, with 8 bases between the two germline ends. CDR3 nucleotide sequence: TGTGCCATCAGTGAGTCGGGAGGACCTAACTATGGCTACACCTTC. It translates to CAISESGGPNYGYTF.

The V gene is TRBV30, the J gene TRBJ1-5, with 7 nucleotides matching TRBD1. Germline V CDR1 and CDR2: GTSNPN, SVGIG (reference sequence). The CDR3 has 14 amino acids. The ends lost 6 bases at V and 2 bases at J; junction bases unmatched: 7. The CDR3 nucleotides read TGTGCCTGCACAGGGGCGGGGGGCAATCAGCCCCAGCATTTT. Residues: CACTGAGGNQPQHF.

The gene calls are TRBV27 and TRBJ1-4; TRBD1 agrees at 9 bases. V lost 6 bases, J lost 5 bases, and 7 bases stayed unmatched. CDR1 MNHEY and CDR2 SMNVEV come from the germline V gene (reference sequence). There are 15 residues in the CDR3. The CDR3 bases are TGTGCCAGCAGCCTCCTCGGACAGGGGAATGAAAAACTGTTTTTT. This encodes CASSLLGQGNEKLFF.

The chain has TRBV4-1 and TRBJ1-6; D unclear. Germline CDR1 reads MGHRA; CDR2 reads YSYEKL. The CDR3 is 16 amino acids. Trimming stripped 5 bases from V and 1 base from J, with 12 bases between. As DNA, the CDR3 is TGCGCCAGCAGCGGCTTAGGATGGTCCTATAATTCACCCCTCCACTTT. It specifies CASSGLGWSYNSPLHF.